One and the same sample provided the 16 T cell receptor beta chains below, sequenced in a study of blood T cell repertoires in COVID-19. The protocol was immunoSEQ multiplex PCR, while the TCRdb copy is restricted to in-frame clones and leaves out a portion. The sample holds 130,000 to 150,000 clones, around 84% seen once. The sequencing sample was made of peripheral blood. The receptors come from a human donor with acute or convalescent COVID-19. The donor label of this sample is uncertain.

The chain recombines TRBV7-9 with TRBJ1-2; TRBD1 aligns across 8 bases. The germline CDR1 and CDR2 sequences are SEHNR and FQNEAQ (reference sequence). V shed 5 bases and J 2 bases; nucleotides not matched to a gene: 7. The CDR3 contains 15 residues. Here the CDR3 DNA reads TGTGCCAGCAGCCCCTCGGGACAGGCAAACTATGGCTACACCTTC. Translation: CASSPSGQANYGYTF.

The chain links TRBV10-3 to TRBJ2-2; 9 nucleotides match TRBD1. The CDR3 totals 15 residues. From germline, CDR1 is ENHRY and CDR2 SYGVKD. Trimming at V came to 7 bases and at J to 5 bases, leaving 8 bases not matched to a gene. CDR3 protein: CAIKGDRVGTGELFF. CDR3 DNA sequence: TGTGCCATCAAGGGGGACAGGGTGGGAACCGGGGAGCTGTTTTTT.

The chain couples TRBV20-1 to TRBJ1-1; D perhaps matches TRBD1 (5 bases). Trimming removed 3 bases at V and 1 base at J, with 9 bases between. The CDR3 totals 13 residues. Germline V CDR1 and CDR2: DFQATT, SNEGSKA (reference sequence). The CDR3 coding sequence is TGCAGTGCTAGTAGACAGTCGAACACTGAAGCTTTCTTT. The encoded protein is CSASRQSNTEAFF.

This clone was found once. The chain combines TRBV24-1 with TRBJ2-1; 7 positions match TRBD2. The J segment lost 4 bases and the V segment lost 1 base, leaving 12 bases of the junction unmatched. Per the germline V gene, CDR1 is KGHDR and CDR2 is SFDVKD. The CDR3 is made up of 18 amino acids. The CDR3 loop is CATSDFRVGLAVYNEQFF. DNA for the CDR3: TGTGCCACCAGTGATTTCAGGGTTGGCCTAGCGGTATACAATGAGCAGTTCTTC.

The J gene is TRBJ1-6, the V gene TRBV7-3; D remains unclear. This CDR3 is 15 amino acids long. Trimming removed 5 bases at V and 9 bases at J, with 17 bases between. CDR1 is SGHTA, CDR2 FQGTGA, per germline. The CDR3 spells CASSPSTDFGSPLHF. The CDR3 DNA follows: TGTGCCAGCAGCCCATCCACGGACTTCGGTTCACCCCTCCACTTT.

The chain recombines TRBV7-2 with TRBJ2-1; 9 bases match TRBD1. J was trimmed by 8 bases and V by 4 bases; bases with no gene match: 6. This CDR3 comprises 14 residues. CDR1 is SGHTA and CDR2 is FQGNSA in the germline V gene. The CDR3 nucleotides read TGTGCCAGCAGCTGGACAGGGGAGGGCCATGAGCAGTTCTTC. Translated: CASSWTGEGHEQFF. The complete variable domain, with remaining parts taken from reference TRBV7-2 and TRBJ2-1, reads GAGVSQSPSNKVTEKGKDVELRCDPISGHTALYWYRQSLGQGLEFLIYFQGNSAPDKSGLPSDRFSAERTGGSVSTLTIQRTQQEDSAVYLCASSWTGEGHEQFFGPGTRLTVL.

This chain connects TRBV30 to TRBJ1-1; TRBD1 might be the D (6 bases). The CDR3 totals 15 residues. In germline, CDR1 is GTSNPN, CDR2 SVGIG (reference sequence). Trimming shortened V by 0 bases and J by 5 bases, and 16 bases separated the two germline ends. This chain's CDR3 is CAWSVRGRGWTEAFF. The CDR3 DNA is TGTGCCTGGAGTGTACGGGGCAGGGGCTGGACTGAAGCTTTCTTT. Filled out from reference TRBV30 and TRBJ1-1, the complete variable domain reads SQTIHQWPATLVQPVGSPLSLECTVEGTSNPNLYWYRQAAGRGLQLLFYSVGIGQISSEVPQNLSASRPQDRQFILSSKKLLLSDSGFYLCAWSVRGRGWTEAFFGQGTRLTVV.

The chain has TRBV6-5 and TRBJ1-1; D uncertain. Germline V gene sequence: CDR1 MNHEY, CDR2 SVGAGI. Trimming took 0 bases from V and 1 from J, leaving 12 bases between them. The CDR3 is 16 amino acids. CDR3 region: CASSYSSLSWNTEAFF. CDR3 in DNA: TGTGCCAGCAGTTACTCCTCACTCTCTTGGAACACTGAAGCTTTCTTT.

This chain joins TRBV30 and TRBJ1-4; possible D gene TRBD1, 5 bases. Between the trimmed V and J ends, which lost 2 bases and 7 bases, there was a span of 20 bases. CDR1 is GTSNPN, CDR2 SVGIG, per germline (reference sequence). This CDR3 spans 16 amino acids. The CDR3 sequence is CAWSRGGFLYSEKLFF. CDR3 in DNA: TGTGCCTGGAGTCGCGGGGGTTTCTTGTACAGTGAAAAACTGTTTTTT.

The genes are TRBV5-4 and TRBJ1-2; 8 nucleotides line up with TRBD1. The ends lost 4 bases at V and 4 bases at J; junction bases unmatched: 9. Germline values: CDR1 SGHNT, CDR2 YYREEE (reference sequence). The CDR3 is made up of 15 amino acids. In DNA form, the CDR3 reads TGTGCCAGCAGCGAAGCCGGGGGACAGGTCTATGGCTACACCTTC. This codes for CASSEAGGQVYGYTF.

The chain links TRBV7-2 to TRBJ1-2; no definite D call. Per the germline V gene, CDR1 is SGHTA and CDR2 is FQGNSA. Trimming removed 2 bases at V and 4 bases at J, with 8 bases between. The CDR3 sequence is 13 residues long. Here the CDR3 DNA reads TGTGCCAGCAGCTTAACGAGGCTCTATGGCTACACCTTC. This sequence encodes CASSLTRLYGYTF. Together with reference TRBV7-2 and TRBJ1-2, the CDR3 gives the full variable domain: GAGVSQSPSNKVTEKGKDVELRCDPISGHTALYWYRQSLGQGLEFLIYFQGNSAPDKSGLPSDRFSAERTGGSVSTLTIQRTQQEDSAVYLCASSLTRLYGYTFGSGTRLTVV.

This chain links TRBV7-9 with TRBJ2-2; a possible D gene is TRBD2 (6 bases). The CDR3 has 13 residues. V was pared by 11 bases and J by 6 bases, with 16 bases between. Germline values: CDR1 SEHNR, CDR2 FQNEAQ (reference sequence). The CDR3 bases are TGTGCCGTCAGACTAGTTAGCGCCGGGGAGCTGTTTTTT. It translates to CAVRLVSAGELFF.

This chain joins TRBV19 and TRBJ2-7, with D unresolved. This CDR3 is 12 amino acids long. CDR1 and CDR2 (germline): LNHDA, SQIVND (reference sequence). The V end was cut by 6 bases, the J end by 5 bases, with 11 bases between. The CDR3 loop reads CASRTRIDEQYV. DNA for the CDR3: TGTGCCAGTAGAACCAGGATCGACGAGCAGTACGTC.

The CDR3 is CASSFGGAGETQYF. The CDR3 bases are TGTGCCAGCAGCTTTGGGGGCGCAGGAGAGACCCAGTACTTC. The genes are TRBV7-9 and TRBJ2-5; tentatively, D is TRBD1 (6 bases). This CDR3 comprises 14 residues. Germline-derived CDR1 and CDR2 are SEHNR and FQNEAQ (reference sequence). V lost 3 bases and J lost 4, with 12 bases in between.

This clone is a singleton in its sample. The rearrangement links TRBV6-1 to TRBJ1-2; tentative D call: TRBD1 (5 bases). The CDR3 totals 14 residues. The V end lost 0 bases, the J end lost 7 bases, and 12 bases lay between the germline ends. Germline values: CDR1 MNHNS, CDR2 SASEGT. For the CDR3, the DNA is TGTGCCAGCAGTGAAGCGGCAGGGTGGGTTGGCTACACCTTC. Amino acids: CASSEAAGWVGYTF.

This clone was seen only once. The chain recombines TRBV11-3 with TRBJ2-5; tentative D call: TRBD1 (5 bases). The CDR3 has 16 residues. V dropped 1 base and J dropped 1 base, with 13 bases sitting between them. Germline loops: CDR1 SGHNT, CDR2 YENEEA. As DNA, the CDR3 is TGTGCCAGCAGCTTAGCCTTGGCAGGGCCCCAAGAGACCCAGTACTTC. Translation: CASSLALAGPQETQYF.